The 30 T cell receptor beta chains presented below share a single source sample, sequenced in a study of T cells after yellow fever vaccination. One entry per CDR3 protein, called by TCRdb with MiXCR from the 5' RACE reads. The table lists 250,000 or so distinct CDR3 sequences, about 3.5% of them singletons. Here the sequenced sample was PBMCs, taken 15 days after the yellow fever booster vaccination. These receptors came from a man aged 18 to 29 who received the YFV17D yellow fever vaccine.

This clonotype occurred many times. Written as DNA, the CDR3 is TGCGCCAGCAGCTCGGGACAGGACACAGATACGCAGTATTTT. It encodes CASSSGQDTDTQYF. The V and J genes are TRBV5-1 and TRBJ2-3; 8 bases line up with TRBD1. Trimming took 3 bases from V and 2 from J; bases not matched to a gene: 2. CDR1 and CDR2 (germline): SGHRS, YFSETQ. The CDR3 length is 14 residues.

This clonotype was counted a few times. This chain connects TRBV11-2 to TRBJ1-1; unclear D gene. The V end lost 3 bases, the J end lost 1 base, and 9 bases lay between the germline ends. The germline CDR1 and CDR2 sequences are SGHAT and FQNNGV. This CDR3 is built from 14 residues. The DNA for the CDR3 is TGTGCCAGCAGCTTTGTTCGCCGGAACACTGAAGCTTTCTTT. As protein: CASSFVRRNTEAFF.

This clonotype occurred many times. The rearrangement links TRBV3-1 to TRBJ1-6; 8 bases match TRBD1. After removal of 2 bases from V and 7 bases from J, the junction contained 1 base not matched to a gene. Germline CDR1 reads LGHDT; CDR2 reads YNNKEL (reference sequence). This CDR3 is 14 amino acids long. The CDR3 protein is CASSQQGANSPLHF. In nucleotides, the CDR3 is TGTGCCAGCAGCCAACAGGGGGCAAATTCACCCCTCCACTTT. Full variable domain (missing parts from reference TRBV3-1 and TRBJ1-6): DTAVSQTPKYLVTQMGNDKSIKCEQNLGHDTMYWYKQDSKKFLKIMFSYNNKELIINETVPNRFSPKSPDKAHLNLHINSLELGDSAVYFCASSQQGANSPLHFGNGTRLTVT.

V is TRBV5-4 and J is TRBJ1-2; unclear D gene. V lost 5 bases and J 1 base, leaving 12 bases between the germline ends. The CDR3 consists of 14 residues. CDR1 and CDR2 (germline): SGHNT, YYREEE (reference sequence). DNA for the CDR3: TGTGCCAGCAGAAACGCGGGCAGTAACTATGGCTACACCTTC. Amino acid sequence: CASRNAGSNYGYTF. Supplemented by reference TRBV5-4 and TRBJ1-2, the full variable domain reads ETGVTQSPTHLIKTRGQQVTLRCSSQSGHNTVSWYQQALGQGPQFIFQYYREEENGRGNFPPRFSGLQFPNYSSELNVNALELDDSALYLCASRNAGSNYGYTFGSGTRLTVV.

V and J are TRBV7-6 and TRBJ1-1; no reliable D call. The CDR3 spans 16 residues. Germline loops: CDR1 SGHVS, CDR2 FNYEAQ. Trimming left V 0 bases short and J 1 base short, with 12 bases between. The CDR3 bases are TGTGCCAGCAGCTTAGCGGTAGGTCAAGGGAACACTGAAGCTTTCTTT. Protein sequence: CASSLAVGQGNTEAFF.

This clonotype was observed at least ten times. This rearrangement joins TRBV2 to TRBJ2-2; a possible D gene is TRBD2 (6 bases). V lost 2 bases and J lost 5, with 9 bases in between. CDR3 size: 14 residues. The germline V gene encodes CDR1 SNHLY and CDR2 FYNNEI. The CDR3 bases are TGTGCCAGCAGTGAATTCGGGGGTACCGGGGAGCTGTTTTTT. Its translation is CASSEFGGTGELFF.

The rearrangement links TRBV12-3 or TRBV12-4 to TRBJ2-7; D is unclear. V lost 3 bases to trimming and J lost 6 bases, with 12 bases between them. The CDR3 spans 13 residues. CDR3 region: CASSLVSGSEQYF. CDR3 sequence (DNA): TGTGCCAGCAGTTTGGTTTCCGGGTCCGAGCAGTACTTC.

Many counts were recorded for this clonotype. This chain links TRBV12-3 or TRBV12-4 with TRBJ2-2; a possible D gene is TRBD1 (5 bases). The CDR3 runs to 13 residues. V was clipped by 6 bases and J by 6 bases, with 11 bases between them. CDR3 coding DNA: TGTGCCAGCAGCCTCAGGGTCTCCGGGGAGCTGTTTTTT. It codes for CASSLRVSGELFF.

This clonotype was observed many times. Here the CDR3 reads CASSLGRRDTQYF. The CDR3 nucleotides are TGTGCCAGCAGCCTGGGACGGAGAGATACGCAGTATTTT. The rearrangement joins TRBV12-3 or TRBV12-4 to TRBJ2-3; perhaps D is TRBD1 or TRBD2 (5 bases each). The V end lost 6 bases, the J end lost 5 bases, and 12 bases lay between the germline ends. The CDR3 runs to 13 residues.

This clonotype was seen ten or more times. V and J are TRBV7-2 and TRBJ2-3, with TRBD2 matching over 8 bases. With 5 bases clipped from V and 1 base from J, the junction kept 8 bases outside the gene matches. Germline CDR1 and CDR2: SGHTA and FQGNSA. The CDR3 has 16 amino acids. The CDR3 DNA reads TGTGCCAGCAGCCGCGCCGGGACTAGGGGCACAGATACGCAGTATTTT. Its protein is CASSRAGTRGTDTQYF. The full variable domain, rest sourced from reference TRBV7-2 and TRBJ2-3, is GAGVSQSPSNKVTEKGKDVELRCDPISGHTALYWYRQSLGQGLEFLIYFQGNSAPDKSGLPSDRFSAERTGGSVSTLTIQRTQQEDSAVYLCASSRAGTRGTDTQYFGPGTRLTVL.

This clonotype has a count of ten or more. This chain links TRBV5-4 with TRBJ2-1, with D unresolved. Germline V gene sequence: CDR1 SGHNT, CDR2 YYREEE (reference sequence). V shed 0 bases and J shed 0 bases, with 4 bases lying between them. The CDR3 runs to 14 residues. CDR3 sequence: CASSLDNSYNEQFF. CDR3 DNA: TGTGCCAGCAGCTTGGATAACTCCTACAATGAGCAGTTCTTC.

This clonotype was observed many times. The chain is built from TRBV5-1 and TRBJ1-2, with D maybe TRBD1 (5 bases). The CDR3 covers 15 residues. V dropped 6 bases and J dropped 8 bases, with 23 bases sitting between them. In germline, CDR1 is SGHRS, CDR2 YFSETQ. This chain's CDR3 is CASKGENWGPGGYTF. The CDR3 nucleotides are TGCGCCAGCAAGGGCGAAAACTGGGGACCAGGGGGCTACACCTTC.

This clonotype was detected ten times or more. This chain joins TRBV5-5 and TRBJ2-6; D not resolved. The length of the CDR3 is 17 residues. Trimming removed 0 bases at V and 4 bases at J, with 14 bases between. Germline assignment: CDR1 SGHKS and CDR2 YYEKEE (reference sequence). CDR3 nucleotides: TGTGCCAGCAGCTTGGTCGGTTCCCTACACGGGGCCAACGTCCTGACTTTC. Its translation is CASSLVGSLHGANVLTF.

This clonotype was recorded many times. The chain joins TRBV6-5 to TRBJ2-6; D ambiguous. CDR1 and CDR2 (germline): MNHEY, SVGAGI. The CDR3 covers 14 residues. V lost 8 bases and J lost 2, with 10 bases in between. The CDR3 sequence is CASCLGPGANVLTF. For the CDR3, the DNA is TGTGCCAGCTGTTTGGGCCCTGGGGCCAACGTCCTGACTTTC.

This clonotype was detected ten times or more. The chain couples TRBV2 to TRBJ2-5; D perhaps matches TRBD1 (6 bases). Trimming removed 6 bases at V and 4 bases at J, with 9 bases between. The CDR3 spans 12 residues. Germline lookup yields CDR1 SNHLY and CDR2 FYNNEI. The CDR3 nucleotides are TGTGCCAGCAGGGACAGAGGAGAGACCCAGTACTTC. Translating gives CASRDRGETQYF.

This clonotype was observed at least ten times. The gene calls are TRBV6-2 or TRBV6-3 and TRBJ1-6, with 7 bases lining up with TRBD1. V gave up 8 bases and J gave up 3 bases; unmatched junction bases: 10. From germline, CDR1 is MNHEY and CDR2 SVGEGT. This CDR3 contains 16 residues. The chain's CDR3 is CASALRGSHYNSPLHF. For the CDR3, the DNA is TGTGCCAGCGCGCTCAGGGGGAGCCACTATAATTCACCCCTCCACTTT.

This clonotype was found many times. The chain couples TRBV12-3 or TRBV12-4 to TRBJ2-2; D unresolved. This CDR3 is 13 amino acids long. Trimming cost V 8 bases and J 3 bases, with 10 bases left between them. This CDR3 reads CASAATYTGELFF. The CDR3 DNA is TGTGCCAGCGCGGCCACATACACCGGGGAGCTGTTTTTT.

This clonotype was counted many times. This chain uses TRBV4-2 with TRBJ1-1; D call uncertain. The V end was cut by 1 base, the J end by 13 bases, with 25 bases between. CDR1 is LGHNA and CDR2 is YNFKEQ in the germline V gene. The CDR3 runs 16 residues. CDR3 sequence reads: CASSQARFEVGKRDFF. The CDR3 nucleotides are TGTGCCAGCAGCCAAGCAAGGTTCGAGGTTGGGAAAAGGGATTTCTTT.

This clonotype has a count of ten or more. The chain couples TRBV5-6 to TRBJ2-7, with D unresolved. The CDR3 runs 12 residues. V was pared by 1 base and J by 4 bases, with 6 bases between. Germline V gives CDR1 SGHDT, CDR2 YYEEEE. CDR3 residues: CASSLRDYEQYF. The CDR3 DNA is TGTGCCAGCAGCTTGAGAGATTACGAGCAGTACTTC. Based on the CDR3 plus reference TRBV5-6 and TRBJ2-7, the full variable domain is DAGVTQSPTHLIKTRGQQVTLRCSPKSGHDTVSWYQQALGQGPQFIFQYYEEEERQRGNFPDRFSGHQFPNYSSELNVNALLLGDSALYLCASSLRDYEQYFGPGTRLTVT.

At least ten counts were recorded for this clonotype. The CDR3 protein is CASRRTGEQFF. In nucleotides, the CDR3 is TGTGCCAGCAGGAGGACGGGTGAGCAGTTCTTC. The chain employs TRBV14 and TRBJ2-1, with no clear D. CDR1 and CDR2 from the germline V gene are SGHDN and FVKESK. Deletions cut 6 bases from V and 9 bases from J, with 9 bases between. The CDR3 has 11 amino acids.

This clonotype has ten or more counts. The chain uses TRBV7-2 and TRBJ2-5; D gene unclear. Trimming shortened V by 5 bases and J by 3 bases, and 7 bases separated the two germline ends. Germline V CDR1 and CDR2: SGHTA, FQGNSA. The CDR3 is 12 residues long. The CDR3 region is CASSPQKETQYF. The CDR3, as DNA: TGTGCCAGCAGCCCACAAAAAGAGACCCAGTACTTC.

This clonotype has at least ten counts. The V call is TRBV18, the J call TRBJ2-7, with 7 bases matching TRBD1. With V trimmed by 4 bases and J by 2 bases, 2 bases remained unmatched. CDR1 KGHSH and CDR2 LQKENI come from the germline V gene. This CDR3 spans 13 amino acids. CDR3 in DNA: TGTGCCAGCTCACAGGGACAGACCTACGAGCAGTACGTC. Translating gives CASSQGQTYEQYV.

This clonotype came up many times. V usage is TRBV7-9 and J usage is TRBJ2-1; TRBD2 matches 12 bases. Per germline, CDR1 SEHNR and CDR2 FQNEAQ (reference sequence). The J segment lost 9 bases and the V segment lost 8 bases, leaving 11 bases of the junction unmatched. The CDR3 runs 15 residues. CDR3 loop: CASGGLAGPSGEQFF. The CDR3 nucleotides read TGTGCCAGCGGAGGACTAGCGGGGCCCTCGGGTGAGCAGTTCTTC.

This clonotype was seen many times. The V gene is TRBV5-1, the J gene TRBJ2-6; no firm D call. V lost 1 base and J lost 1, with 9 bases in between. Looked up from germline, CDR1 is SGHRS and CDR2 is YFSETQ. The length of the CDR3 is 16 residues. In nucleotides, the CDR3 is TGCGCCAGCAGCTTGATGGCTGCGTCTGGGGCCAACGTCCTGACTTTC. This codes for CASSLMAASGANVLTF.

This clonotype was detected a few times. This chain joins TRBV4-1 and TRBJ2-3; TRBD2 matches 14 bases. The V and J ends lost 4 bases and 1 base, in that order; junction bases with no gene match: 7. The germline CDR1 and CDR2 sequences are MGHRA and YSYEKL. The CDR3 extends over 18 amino acids. CDR3 protein: CASSLAQTSGGGTDTQYF. CDR3 nucleotide sequence: TGCGCCAGCAGCCTCGCCCAGACTAGCGGGGGGGGCACAGATACGCAGTATTTT.

The sample holds many counts of this clonotype. The rearrangement uses TRBV12-3 or TRBV12-4 and TRBJ2-6; TRBD1 might be the D (5 bases). There are 20 residues in the CDR3. V was shortened by 4 bases and J by 0 bases, with 22 bases between the two germline ends. CDR3 amino acids: CASSSSYRFLLDSGANVLTF. The CDR3 nucleotides read TGTGCCAGCAGTTCTTCATACAGGTTCCTATTAGACTCTGGGGCCAACGTCCTGACTTTC.

This clonotype was seen only a few times. The chain recombines TRBV12-3 or TRBV12-4 with TRBJ1-5; 10 positions match TRBD1. V shed 4 bases, J shed 5 bases, and the junction held 5 bases outside the gene matches. The CDR3 length is 15 residues. The CDR3 bases are TGTGCCAGCAGTTCCCGGGACAGGGGTCATCAGCCCCAGCATTTT. This sequence encodes CASSSRDRGHQPQHF.

This clonotype was detected many times. The genes are TRBV6-5 and TRBJ2-3; a weak D match, TRBD2 (6 bases). CDR1 MNHEY and CDR2 SVGAGI come from the germline V gene. Trimming left V 5 bases short and J 2 bases short, with 14 bases between. This CDR3 is built from 15 residues. The CDR3 loop is CASSPLAVNTDTQYF. Written as DNA, the CDR3 is TGTGCCAGCAGTCCCTTAGCGGTGAACACAGATACGCAGTATTTT.

This clonotype was found many times. The gene calls are TRBV6-5 and TRBJ1-1; D perhaps matches TRBD1 (5 bases). Germline CDR1 is MNHEY and CDR2 is SVGAGI. V was shortened by 3 bases and J by 4 bases, with 12 bases between the two germline ends. The CDR3 covers 14 residues. This chain's CDR3 is CASSYTREGTEAFF. In DNA form, the CDR3 reads TGTGCCAGCAGTTATACCAGGGAGGGCACTGAAGCTTTCTTT.

This clonotype was counted many times. This rearrangement joins TRBV5-5 to TRBJ1-5; no firm D call. Trimming shortened V by 1 base and J by 4 bases, and 9 bases separated the two germline ends. Per the germline V gene, CDR1 is SGHKS and CDR2 is YYEKEE (reference sequence). This CDR3 contains 14 residues. The CDR3 bases are TGTGCCAGCAGCTTGTGGACGGGGAATCAGCCCCAGCATTTT. Encoded protein: CASSLWTGNQPQHF.